The clone carrying this TCR beta chain appeared a few times. The sample belongs to a study of T cells after yellow fever vaccination. Study findings and constraints: FACS-sorted repertoires could contain abundant clonotypes contaminating from the bulk population. The secondary response was weaker, and its peak arrived faster, on day 5 versus 15. At under 97% for CD4 and approximately 88% for CD8, most primary-vaccination clones showed up again after the booster.

In making TCR cDNA, 5'RACE template switching added a universal primer site and UMIs to it. TCRdb recomputed calls from the 5' RACE reads with MiXCR, one row per CDR3 protein. This table has over 85,000 distinct CDR3 sequences, about 8.8% appearing once. This clonotype was obtained from a man younger than 35 who received the YFV17D yellow fever vaccine. The sample was CD8+ T cells not binding an NS4B(214-222) dextramer, sorted from PBMCs, taken approximately 16 days after the first yellow fever vaccination.

The CDR3, as DNA: TGTGCCAGCAGTAAACTAGGGTCTCAAGAGACCCAGTACTTC. It translates to CASSKLGSQETQYF. The rearrangement links TRBV27 to TRBJ2-5; D may be TRBD2 (5 bases). V gave up 5 bases and J gave up 2 bases, with 12 bases separating them. Germline CDR1 MNHEY, CDR2 SMNVEV (reference sequence). The CDR3 extends over 14 amino acids.